This T cell receptor beta chain was found in a study of blood T cell repertoires in COVID-19. The assay was immunoSEQ multiplex PCR, and TCRdb's table has in-frame clones only and misses some. The table records approximately 210,000 clones, around 80% of them present only once. J was trimmed by 5 bases and V by 0 bases; bases with no gene match: 11. Germline V CDR1 and CDR2: ENHRY, SYGVKD. This CDR3 contains 17 residues. The receptor was isolated from a woman of 80 years or more with COVID-19, enrolled during active disease. The material sequenced was peripheral blood. V usage is TRBV10-3 and J usage is TRBJ1-2; 8 bases agree with TRBD1. The CDR3 sequence: CAISESRKSGGEYGYTF. The DNA of the CDR3 is TGTGCCATCAGTGAGTCGCGAAAATCAGGGGGCGAATATGGCTACACCTTC.